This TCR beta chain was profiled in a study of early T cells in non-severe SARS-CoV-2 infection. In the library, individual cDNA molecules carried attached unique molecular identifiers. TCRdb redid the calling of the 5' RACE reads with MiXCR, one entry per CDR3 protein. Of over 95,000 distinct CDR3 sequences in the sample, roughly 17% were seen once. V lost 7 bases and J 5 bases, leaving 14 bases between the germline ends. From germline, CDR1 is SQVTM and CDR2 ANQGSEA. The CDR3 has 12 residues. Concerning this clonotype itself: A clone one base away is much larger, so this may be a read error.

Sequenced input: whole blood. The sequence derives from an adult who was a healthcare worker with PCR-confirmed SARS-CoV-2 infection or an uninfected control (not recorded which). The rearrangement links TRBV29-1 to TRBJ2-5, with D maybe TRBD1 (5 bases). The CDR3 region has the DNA TGCAGCGGGGTTAACTCAGGGGAGACCCAGTACTTC. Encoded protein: CSGVNSGETQYF.